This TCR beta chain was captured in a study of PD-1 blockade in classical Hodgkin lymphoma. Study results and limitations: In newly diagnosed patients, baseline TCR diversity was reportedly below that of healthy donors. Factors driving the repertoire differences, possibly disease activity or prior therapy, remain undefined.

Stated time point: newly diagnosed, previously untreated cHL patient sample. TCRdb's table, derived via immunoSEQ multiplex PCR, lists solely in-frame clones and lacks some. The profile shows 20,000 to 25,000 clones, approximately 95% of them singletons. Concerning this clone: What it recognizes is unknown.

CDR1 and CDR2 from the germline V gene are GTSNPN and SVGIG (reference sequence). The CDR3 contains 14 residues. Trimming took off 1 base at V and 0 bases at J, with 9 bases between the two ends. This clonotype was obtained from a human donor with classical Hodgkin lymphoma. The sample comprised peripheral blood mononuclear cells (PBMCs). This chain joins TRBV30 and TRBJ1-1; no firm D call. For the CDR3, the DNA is TGTGCCTGGAGTGGGGAGACGGTGAACACTGAAGCTTTCTTT. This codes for CAWSGETVNTEAFF.